This T cell receptor beta chain was identified during a study of cytomegalovirus exposure and HLA in healthy donors. The primer mix had 60 Vbeta and 13 Jbeta primers. As handled by the study authors: Unique TCR beta chains numbered around 80 million in a later analysis, with around 10 million shared. Libraries were prepared by immunoSEQ multiplex PCR; TCRdb keeps only in-frame clonotypes and omits some of them. The V and J calls and clone size were taken over from that table, and D and trimming were inferred from the DNA. The sample holds 140,000 to 150,000 clones. For this clone: Antigen: not known.

Germline V gene lookup returns CDR1 MNHNS and CDR2 SASEGT. The CDR3 runs 19 residues. With 2 bases removed from V and 5 bases from J, the gap between germline ends came to 25 bases. Broader study findings: Later work associated approximately 17,000 TCR beta sequences with HLA alleles at 0.05 false discovery rate.

The clonotype was recovered from a male donor in good health and CMV-seronegative. This sequence joins TRBV6-1 and TRBJ2-1; a weak D match, TRBD1 (7 bases). Sequencing input: PBMCs. CDR3 DNA sequence: TGTGCCAGCAGTGAATGGGGGAGACAGGGTAGCGGCGGTAACAATGAGCAGTTCTTC. The encoded protein is CASSEWGRQGSGGNNEQFF.